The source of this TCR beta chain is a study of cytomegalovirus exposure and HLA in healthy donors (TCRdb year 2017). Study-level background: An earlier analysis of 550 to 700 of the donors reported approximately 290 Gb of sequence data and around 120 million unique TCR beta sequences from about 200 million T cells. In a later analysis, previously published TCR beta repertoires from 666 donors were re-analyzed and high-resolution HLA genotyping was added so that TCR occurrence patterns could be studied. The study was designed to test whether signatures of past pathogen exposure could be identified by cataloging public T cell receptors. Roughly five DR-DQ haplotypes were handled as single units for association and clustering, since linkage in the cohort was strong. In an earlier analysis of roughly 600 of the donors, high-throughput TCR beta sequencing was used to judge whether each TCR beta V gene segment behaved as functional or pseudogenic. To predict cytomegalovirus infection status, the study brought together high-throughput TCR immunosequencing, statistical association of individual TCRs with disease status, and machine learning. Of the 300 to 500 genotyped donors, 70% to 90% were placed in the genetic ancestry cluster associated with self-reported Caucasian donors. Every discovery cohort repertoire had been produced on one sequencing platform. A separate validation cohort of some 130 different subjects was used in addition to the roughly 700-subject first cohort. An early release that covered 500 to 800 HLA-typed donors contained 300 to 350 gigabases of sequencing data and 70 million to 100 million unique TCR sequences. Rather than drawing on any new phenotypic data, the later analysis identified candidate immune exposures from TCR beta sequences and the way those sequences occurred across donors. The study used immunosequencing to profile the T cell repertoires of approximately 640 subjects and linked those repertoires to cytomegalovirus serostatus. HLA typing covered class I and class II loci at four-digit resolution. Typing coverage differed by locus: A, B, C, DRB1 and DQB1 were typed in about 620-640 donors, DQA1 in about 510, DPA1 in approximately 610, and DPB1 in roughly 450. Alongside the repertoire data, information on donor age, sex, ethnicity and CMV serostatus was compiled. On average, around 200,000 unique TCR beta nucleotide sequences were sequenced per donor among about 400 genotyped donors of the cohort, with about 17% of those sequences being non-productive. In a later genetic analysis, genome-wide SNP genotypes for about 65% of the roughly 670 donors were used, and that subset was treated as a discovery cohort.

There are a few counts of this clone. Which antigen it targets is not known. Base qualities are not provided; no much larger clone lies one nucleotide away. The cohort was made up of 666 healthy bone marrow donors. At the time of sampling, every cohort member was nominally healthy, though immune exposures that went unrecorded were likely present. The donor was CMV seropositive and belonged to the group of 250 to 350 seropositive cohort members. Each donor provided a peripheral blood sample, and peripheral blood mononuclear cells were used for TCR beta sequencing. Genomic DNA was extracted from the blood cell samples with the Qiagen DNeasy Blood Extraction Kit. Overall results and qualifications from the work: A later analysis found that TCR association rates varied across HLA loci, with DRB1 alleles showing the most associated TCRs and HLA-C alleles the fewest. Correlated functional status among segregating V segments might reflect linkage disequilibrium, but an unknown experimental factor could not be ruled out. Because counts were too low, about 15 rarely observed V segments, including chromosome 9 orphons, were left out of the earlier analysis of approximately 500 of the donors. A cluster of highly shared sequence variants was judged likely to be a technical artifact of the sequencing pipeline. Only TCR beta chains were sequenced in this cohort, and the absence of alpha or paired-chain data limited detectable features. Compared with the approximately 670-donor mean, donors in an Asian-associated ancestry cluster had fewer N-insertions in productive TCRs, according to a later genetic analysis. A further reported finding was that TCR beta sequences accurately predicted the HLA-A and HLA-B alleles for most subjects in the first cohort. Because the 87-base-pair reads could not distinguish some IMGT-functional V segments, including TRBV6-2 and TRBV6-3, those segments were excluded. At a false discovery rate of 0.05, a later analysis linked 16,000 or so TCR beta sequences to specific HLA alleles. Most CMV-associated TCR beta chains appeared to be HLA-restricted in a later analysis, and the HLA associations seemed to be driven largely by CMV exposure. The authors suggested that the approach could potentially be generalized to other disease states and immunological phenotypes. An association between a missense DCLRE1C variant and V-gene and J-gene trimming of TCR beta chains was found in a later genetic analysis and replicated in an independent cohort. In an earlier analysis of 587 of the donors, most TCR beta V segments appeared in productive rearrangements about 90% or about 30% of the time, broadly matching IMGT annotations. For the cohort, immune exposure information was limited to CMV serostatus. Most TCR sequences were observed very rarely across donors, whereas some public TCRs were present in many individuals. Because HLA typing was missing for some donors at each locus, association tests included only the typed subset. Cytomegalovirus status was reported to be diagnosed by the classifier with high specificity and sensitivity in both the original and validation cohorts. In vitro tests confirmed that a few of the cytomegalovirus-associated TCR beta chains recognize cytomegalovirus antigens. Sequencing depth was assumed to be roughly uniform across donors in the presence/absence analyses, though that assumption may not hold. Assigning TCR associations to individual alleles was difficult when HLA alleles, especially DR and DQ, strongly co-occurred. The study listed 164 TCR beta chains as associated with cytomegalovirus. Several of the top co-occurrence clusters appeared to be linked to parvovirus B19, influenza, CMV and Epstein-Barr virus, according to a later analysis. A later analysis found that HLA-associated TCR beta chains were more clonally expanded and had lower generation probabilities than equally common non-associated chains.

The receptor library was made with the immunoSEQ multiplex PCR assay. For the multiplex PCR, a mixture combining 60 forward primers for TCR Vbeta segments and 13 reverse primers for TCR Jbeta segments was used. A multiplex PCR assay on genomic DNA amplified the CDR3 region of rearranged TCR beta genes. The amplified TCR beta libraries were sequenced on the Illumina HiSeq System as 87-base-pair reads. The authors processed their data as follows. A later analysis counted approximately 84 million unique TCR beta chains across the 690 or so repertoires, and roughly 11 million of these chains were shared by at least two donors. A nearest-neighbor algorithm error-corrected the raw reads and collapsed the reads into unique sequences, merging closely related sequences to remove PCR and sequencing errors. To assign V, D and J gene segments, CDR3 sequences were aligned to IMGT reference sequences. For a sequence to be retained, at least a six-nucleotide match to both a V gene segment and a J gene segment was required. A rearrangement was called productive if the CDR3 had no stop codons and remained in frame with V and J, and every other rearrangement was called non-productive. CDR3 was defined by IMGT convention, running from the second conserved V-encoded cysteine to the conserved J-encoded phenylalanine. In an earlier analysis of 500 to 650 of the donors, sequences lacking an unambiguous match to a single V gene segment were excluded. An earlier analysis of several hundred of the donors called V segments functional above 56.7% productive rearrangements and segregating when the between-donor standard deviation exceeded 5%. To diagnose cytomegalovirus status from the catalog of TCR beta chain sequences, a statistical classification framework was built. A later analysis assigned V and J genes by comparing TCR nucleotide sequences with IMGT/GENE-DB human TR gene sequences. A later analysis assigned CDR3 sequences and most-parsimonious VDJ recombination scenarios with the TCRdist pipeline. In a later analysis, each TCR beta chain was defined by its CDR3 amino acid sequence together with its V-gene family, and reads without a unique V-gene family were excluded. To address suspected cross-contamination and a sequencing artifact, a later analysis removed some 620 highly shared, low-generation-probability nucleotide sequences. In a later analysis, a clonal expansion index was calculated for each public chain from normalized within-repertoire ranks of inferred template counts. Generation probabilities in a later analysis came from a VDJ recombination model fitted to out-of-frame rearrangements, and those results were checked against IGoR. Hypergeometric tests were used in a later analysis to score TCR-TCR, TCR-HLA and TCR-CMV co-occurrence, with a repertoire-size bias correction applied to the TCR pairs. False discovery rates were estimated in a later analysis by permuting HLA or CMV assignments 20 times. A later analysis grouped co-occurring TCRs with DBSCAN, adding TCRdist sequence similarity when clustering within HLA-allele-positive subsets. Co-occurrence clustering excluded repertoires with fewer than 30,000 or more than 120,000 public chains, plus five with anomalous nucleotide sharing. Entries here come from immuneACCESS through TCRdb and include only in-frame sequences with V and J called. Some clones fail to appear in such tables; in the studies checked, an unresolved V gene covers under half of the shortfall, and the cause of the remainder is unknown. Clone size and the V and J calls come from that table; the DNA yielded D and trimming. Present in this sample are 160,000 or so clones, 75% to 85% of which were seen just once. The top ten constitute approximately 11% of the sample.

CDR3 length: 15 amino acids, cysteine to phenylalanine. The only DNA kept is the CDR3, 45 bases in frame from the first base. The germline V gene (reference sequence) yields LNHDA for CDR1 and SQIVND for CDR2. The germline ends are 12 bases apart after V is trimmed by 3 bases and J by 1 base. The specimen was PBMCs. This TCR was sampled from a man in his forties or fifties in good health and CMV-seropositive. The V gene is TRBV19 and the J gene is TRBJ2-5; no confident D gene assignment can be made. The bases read TGTGCCAGTAGTATCCTGGCAGCTAGCCAAGAGACCCAGTACTTC. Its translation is CASSILAASQETQYF.